Presented here are 13 T cell receptor beta chains from one specimen sequenced in a study of blood T cell repertoires in COVID-19. Data came from immunoSEQ multiplex PCR; TCRdb stores just in-frame clones and leaves some out. The table includes approximately 300,000 clones, 90% detected once. The sequencing sample was made of PBMCs or T cells enriched from blood (not recorded which). These receptors were taken from a woman in her twenties or thirties who had been exposed to COVID-19.

The V gene is TRBV24-1, the J gene TRBJ2-2; no clear D gene. The germline CDR1 and CDR2 sequences are KGHDR and SFDVKD. The CDR3 covers 18 residues. V lost 2 bases to trimming and J lost 4 bases, with 19 bases between them. The CDR3 spells CATSDSSEWVPGTGELFF. The DNA of the CDR3 is TGTGCCACCAGTGATTCCTCCGAATGGGTTCCGGGCACCGGGGAGCTGTTTTTT.

The chain carries TRBV24-1 and TRBJ2-1, with TRBD2 matching 7 bases. Germline V gene lookup returns CDR1 KGHDR and CDR2 SFDVKD. Trimming took 4 bases from V and 7 from J; bases not matched to a gene: 0. The CDR3 is 12 residues long. This chain's CDR3 is CATSERGNEQFF. The DNA of the CDR3 is TGTGCCACCAGTGAGCGGGGGAATGAGCAGTTCTTC.

The CDR3 sequence: CASSLLQSSGNTIYF. In DNA form, the CDR3 reads TGTGCCAGCAGCTTACTACAGTCCTCTGGAAACACCATATATTTT. This rearrangement joins TRBV7-8 to TRBJ1-3; D not resolved. This CDR3 has 15 residues. Trimming cost V 2 bases and J 0 bases, with 8 bases left between them. CDR1 is SGHVS, CDR2 FQNEAQ, per germline.

This clone is a singleton in its sample. The chain links TRBV18 to TRBJ1-1; a weak D match, TRBD1 (6 bases). The CDR3 totals 16 residues. V shed 3 bases and J shed 0 bases, with 14 bases lying between them. Germline V lookup: CDR1 KGHSH, CDR2 LQKENI. CDR3 coding DNA: TGTGCCAGCTCACCCCGGACAGACCTTTTGAACACTGAAGCTTTCTTT. This sequence encodes CASSPRTDLLNTEAFF.

The chain uses TRBV18 and TRBJ1-1; the match to TRBD1 covers 8 bases. Per the germline V gene, CDR1 is KGHSH and CDR2 is LQKENI. The CDR3 length is 16 residues. Losses at the gene ends were 3 bases for V and 3 bases for J; bases not matched to a gene: 9. The CDR3 coding sequence is TGTGCCAGCTCACCTATTCCAAGGACAGGGCACACTGAAGCTTTCTTT. It specifies CASSPIPRTGHTEAFF.

The chain recombines TRBV18 with TRBJ1-2; 7 bases are shared with TRBD1. The germline gives CDR1 KGHSH, CDR2 LQKENI. The CDR3 runs 12 residues. V lost 5 bases to trimming and J lost 8 bases; unmatched junction nucleotides: 5. This CDR3 is CASSYDRAGYTF. The CDR3 DNA is TGTGCCAGCTCATACGACAGGGCCGGCTACACCTTC.

V usage is TRBV4-1 and J usage is TRBJ2-1; a weak D match, TRBD1 (5 bases). This CDR3 spans 14 amino acids. Trimming left V 7 bases short and J 3 bases short, with 13 bases between. Germline V lookup: CDR1 MGHRA, CDR2 YSYEKL. The CDR3 sequence: CASKWLDNYNEQFF. The CDR3 nucleotides read TGCGCCAGCAAATGGCTGGACAACTACAATGAGCAGTTCTTC.

A remark on this clone: Mismatch with germline at one junction end may stem from a read error. The chain employs TRBV4-3 and TRBJ1-6, with 8 positions matching TRBD1. Germline V gene data show CDR1 as LGHNA and CDR2 as YSLEER. The CDR3 runs to 16 residues. CDR3: CACSPRGYRGNSPLHF. The CDR3 DNA follows: TGCGCCTGCAGCCCGCGGGGGTACAGGGGGAATTCACCCCTCCACTTT.

On this clone: Different DNA sequences within this sample yield the same CDR3. V gene TRBV19 combines with J gene TRBJ1-5; 11 bases fit TRBD1. The CDR3 contains 15 residues. CDR1 is LNHDA and CDR2 is SQIVND in the germline V gene (reference sequence). The trim removed 3 bases at V and 7 bases at J, leaving 5 bases unmatched. The CDR3 here is CASSIRTGGGQPQHF. In nucleotides, the CDR3 is TGTGCCAGTAGTATCCGGACAGGGGGCGGACAGCCCCAGCATTTT.

CDR3 in DNA: TGTGCCAGCGTACCGGGACAGGGAGCCTACAATGAGCAGTTCTTC. Its translation: CASVPGQGAYNEQFF. The rearrangement links TRBV2 to TRBJ2-1; TRBD1 agrees at 9 bases. V gave up 8 bases and J gave up 2 bases; unmatched junction bases: 7. Germline V gene data show CDR1 as SNHLY and CDR2 as FYNNEI. This CDR3 is built from 15 residues.

About this clone: This specimen includes other DNA sequences encoding the same CDR3. This sequence joins TRBV15 and TRBJ2-7, with 8 bases matching TRBD1. V shed 3 bases and J 0 bases; nucleotides not matched to a gene: 4. CDR3 length: 15 amino acids. CDR1 is LNHNV and CDR2 is YYDKDF in the germline V gene (reference sequence). Written as DNA, the CDR3 is TGTGCCACCAGCAGGGGAACAGGGGGCTCCTACGAGCAGTACTTC. Translation: CATSRGTGGSYEQYF.

This clone came up once. The genes are TRBV2 and TRBJ1-4, with TRBD1 identical over 9 bases. The CDR3 has 14 residues. V dropped 6 bases and J dropped 7; count of bases not matched to a gene: 6. Per germline, CDR1 SNHLY and CDR2 FYNNEI. The CDR3 region has the DNA TGTGCCAGCAGGTCGACAGGGGGGCGTGAAAAACTGTTTTTT. Its protein product is CASRSTGGREKLFF. Looking up the rest from reference TRBV2 and TRBJ1-4 gives the full variable domain: EPEVTQTPSHQVTQMGQEVILRCVPISNHLYFYWYRQILGQKVEFLVSFYNNEISEKSEIFDDQFSVERPDGSNFTLKIRSTKLEDSAMYFCASRSTGGREKLFFGSGTQLSVL.

The J gene is TRBJ2-1, the V gene TRBV5-1; 12 bases agree with TRBD1. The germline V gene encodes CDR1 SGHRS and CDR2 YFSETQ. The CDR3 totals 21 residues. Trimming cost V 0 bases and J 1 base; bases outside gene matches: 14. The CDR3 loop is CASSLARGTGGRIRSYNEQFF. CDR3 coding DNA: TGCGCCAGCAGCTTGGCCAGAGGGACAGGGGGCAGGATACGGTCCTACAATGAGCAGTTCTTC.